What follows describes a single TCR beta chain. This clone's antigen is unknown. There are no base qualities to consult, and no much larger clone falls within one base. This record belongs to a study of cytomegalovirus exposure and HLA in healthy donors (dated by TCRdb to about 2017). For context, the study as a whole: According to a later analysis, the roughly 120 validation repertoires were produced on the same platform as the 700 or so repertoires of the first cohort. The study aimed to test whether signatures of past pathogen exposure could be identified by cataloging public T cell receptors. Besides the first cohort of roughly 640 subjects, a separate validation cohort made up of roughly 120 different subjects was used. The study combined high-throughput TCR immunosequencing, statistical association of individual TCRs with disease status, and machine learning to predict cytomegalovirus infection status. What the work shows at the level of the full study, not this receptor alone: The authors suggested that the approach could potentially be generalized to other disease states and immunological phenotypes. In a later analysis, TCRs clustered in the first cohort were found to also tend to co-occur in the 130 or so validation repertoires, with approximately 94% of cluster scores above 0. The study listed 150 to 200 TCR beta chains as associated with cytomegalovirus. Three of the identified cytomegalovirus-associated TCR beta chains were confirmed in vitro to be specific for cytomegalovirus antigens. A later analysis had no HLA typing for the validation cohort, so co-occurrence there was scored across all 110 or so repertoires. Most TCR sequences were observed very rarely across donors, whereas some public TCRs were present in many individuals. The classifier was reported to diagnose cytomegalovirus status with high specificity and sensitivity in both the original and validation cohorts.

Libraries came from the immunoSEQ multiplex PCR assay. The study's own analysis went as follows. A statistical classification framework was built to diagnose cytomegalovirus status from the catalog of TCR beta chain sequences. Not all clones reach the TCRdb copy of this immuneACCESS table, which keeps in-frame sequences only. Checked studies attribute under half of the gap to unresolved V genes and leave the rest unexplained. D and trimming come from the DNA, and the V and J calls and clone size come from that table. In all, the sample holds tens of thousands of clones, and 90% of those were seen once. The ten largest clones take up around 1% of the sample. Donors formed part of the validation cohort, which comprised over a hundred subjects and was distinct from the first cohort of under 750 subjects. Unmatched junction bases come to 6, with V trimmed by 2 bases and J by 6 bases. The CDR3 spans 16 residues, from the cysteine through the phenylalanine. Only the CDR3 part of the read is kept: 48 bases, read in frame from the first base. The germline V gene sets CDR1 to SGDLS and CDR2 to YYNGEE.

The chain joins TRBV9 to TRBJ2-1; a stretch of 12 junction bases matches TRBD2. The clonotype was recovered from a man aged 18 to 30 in good health and CMV-seronegative. The source material was PBMCs. This receptor carries the CDR3 CASSVPGLAGLNEQFF. The DNA reads TGTGCCAGCAGCGTTCCGGGACTAGCGGGCCTCAATGAGCAGTTCTTC. Where the CDR3 stops, the reference TRBV9 and TRBJ2-1 genes take over; the full variable domain is DSGVTQTPKHLITATGQRVTLRCSPRSGDLSVYWYQQSLDQGLQFLIQYYNGEERAKGNILERFSAQQFPDLHSELNLSSLELGDSALYFCASSVPGLAGLNEQFFGPGTRLTVL.